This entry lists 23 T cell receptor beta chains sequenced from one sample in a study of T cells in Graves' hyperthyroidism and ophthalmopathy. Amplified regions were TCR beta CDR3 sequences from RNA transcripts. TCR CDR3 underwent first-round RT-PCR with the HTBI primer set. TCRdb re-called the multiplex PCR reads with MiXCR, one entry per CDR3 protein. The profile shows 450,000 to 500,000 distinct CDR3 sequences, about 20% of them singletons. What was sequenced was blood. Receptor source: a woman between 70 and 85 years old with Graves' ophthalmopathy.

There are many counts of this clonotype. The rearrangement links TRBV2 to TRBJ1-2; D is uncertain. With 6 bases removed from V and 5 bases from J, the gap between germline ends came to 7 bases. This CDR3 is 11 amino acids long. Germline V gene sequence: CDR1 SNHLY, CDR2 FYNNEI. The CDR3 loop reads CASREGYGYTF. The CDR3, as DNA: TGTGCCAGCAGGGAGGGATATGGCTACACCTTC.

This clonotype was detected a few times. The CDR3 coding sequence is TGCGCCAGCAGTCCCGATCCGAACACTGAAGCTTTCTTT. This sequence encodes CASSPDPNTEAFF. This chain links TRBV5-1 with TRBJ1-1; D ambiguous. Germline values: CDR1 SGHRS, CDR2 YFSETQ. The CDR3 is made up of 13 amino acids. Deletions cut 5 bases from V and 1 base from J, with 9 bases between.

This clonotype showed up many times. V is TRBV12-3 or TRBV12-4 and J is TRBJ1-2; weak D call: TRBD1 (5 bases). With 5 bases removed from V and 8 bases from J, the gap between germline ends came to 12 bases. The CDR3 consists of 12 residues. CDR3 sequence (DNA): TGTGCCAGCAGTAAAACGGGACTGGGCTACACCTTC. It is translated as CASSKTGLGYTF.

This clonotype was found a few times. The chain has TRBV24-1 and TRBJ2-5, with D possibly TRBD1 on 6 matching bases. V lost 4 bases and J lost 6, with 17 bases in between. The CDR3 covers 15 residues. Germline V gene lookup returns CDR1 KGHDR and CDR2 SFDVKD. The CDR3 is CATSDPAQGEKTQYF. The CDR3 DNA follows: TGTGCCACCAGTGACCCCGCACAGGGAGAAAAGACCCAGTACTTC.

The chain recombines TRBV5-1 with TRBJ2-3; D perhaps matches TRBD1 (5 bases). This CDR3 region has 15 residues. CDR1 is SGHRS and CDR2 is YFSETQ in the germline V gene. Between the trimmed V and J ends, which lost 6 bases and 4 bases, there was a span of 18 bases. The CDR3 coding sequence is TGCGCCAGCAAATCAGGGTCCGCTGGGGCAGATACGCAGTATTTT. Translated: CASKSGSAGADTQYF.

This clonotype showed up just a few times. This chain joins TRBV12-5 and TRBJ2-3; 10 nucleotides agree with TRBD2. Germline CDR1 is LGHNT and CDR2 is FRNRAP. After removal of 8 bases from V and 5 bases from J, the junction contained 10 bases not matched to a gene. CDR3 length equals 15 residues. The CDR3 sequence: CASTTRGLAIDTQYF. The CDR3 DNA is TGTGCTAGTACTACCCGGGGACTAGCGATAGATACGCAGTATTTT.

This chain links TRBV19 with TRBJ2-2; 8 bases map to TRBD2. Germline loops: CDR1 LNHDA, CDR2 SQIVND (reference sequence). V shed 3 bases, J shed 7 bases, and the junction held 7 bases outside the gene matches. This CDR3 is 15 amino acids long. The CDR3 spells CASSIWREVIGELFF. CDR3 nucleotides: TGTGCCAGTAGTATCTGGCGGGAGGTGATCGGGGAGCTGTTTTTT. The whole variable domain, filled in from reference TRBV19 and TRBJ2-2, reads DGGITQSPKYLFRKEGQNVTLSCEQNLNHDAMYWYRQDPGQGLRLIYYSQIVNDFQKGDIAEGYSVSREKKESFPLTVTSAQKNPTAFYLCASSIWREVIGELFFGEGSRLTVL.

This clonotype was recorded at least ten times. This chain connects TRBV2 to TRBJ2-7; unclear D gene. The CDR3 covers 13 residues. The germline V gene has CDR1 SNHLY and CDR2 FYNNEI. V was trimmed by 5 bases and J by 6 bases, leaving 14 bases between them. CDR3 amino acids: CASSTLPRTEQYF. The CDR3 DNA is TGTGCCAGCAGTACCTTGCCCCGGACCGAGCAGTACTTC. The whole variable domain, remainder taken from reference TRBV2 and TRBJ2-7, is EPEVTQTPSHQVTQMGQEVILRCVPISNHLYFYWYRQILGQKVEFLVSFYNNEISEKSEIFDDQFSVERPDGSNFTLKIRSTKLEDSAMYFCASSTLPRTEQYFGPGTRLTVT.

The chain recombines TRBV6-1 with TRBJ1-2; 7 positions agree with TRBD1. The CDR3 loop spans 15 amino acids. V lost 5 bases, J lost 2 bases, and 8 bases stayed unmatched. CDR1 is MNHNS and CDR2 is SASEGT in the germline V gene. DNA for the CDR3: TGTGCCAGCAGTTACTTTATGGGACAGAACTATGGCTACACCTTC. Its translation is CASSYFMGQNYGYTF.

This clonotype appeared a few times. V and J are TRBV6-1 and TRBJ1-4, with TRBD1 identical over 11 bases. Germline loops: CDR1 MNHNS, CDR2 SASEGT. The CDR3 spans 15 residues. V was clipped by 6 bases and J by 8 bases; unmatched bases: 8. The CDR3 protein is CASSHQDRGQEKLFF. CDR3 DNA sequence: TGTGCCAGCAGCCACCAGGACAGGGGGCAAGAAAAACTGTTTTTT.

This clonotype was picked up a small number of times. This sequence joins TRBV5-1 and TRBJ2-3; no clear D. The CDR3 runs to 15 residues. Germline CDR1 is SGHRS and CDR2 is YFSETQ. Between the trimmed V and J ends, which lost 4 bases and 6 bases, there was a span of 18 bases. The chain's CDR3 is CASSDVGSSRDTQYF. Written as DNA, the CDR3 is TGCGCCAGCAGCGATGTTGGGTCCTCACGGGATACGCAGTATTTT.

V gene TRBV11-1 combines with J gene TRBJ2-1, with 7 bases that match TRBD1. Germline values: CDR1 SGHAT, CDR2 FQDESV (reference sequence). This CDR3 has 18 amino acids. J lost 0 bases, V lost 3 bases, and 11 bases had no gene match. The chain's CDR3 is CASSFAGTALSSYNEQFF. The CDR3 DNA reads TGTGCCAGCAGCTTTGCCGGGACAGCACTTAGCTCCTACAATGAGCAGTTCTTC.

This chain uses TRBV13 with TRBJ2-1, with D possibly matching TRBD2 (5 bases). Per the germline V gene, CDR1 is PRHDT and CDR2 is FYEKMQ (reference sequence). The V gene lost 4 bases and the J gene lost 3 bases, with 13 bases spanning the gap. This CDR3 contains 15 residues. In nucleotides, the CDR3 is TGTGCCAGCAGCTCGAACGAAGGGAGCTACAATGAGCAGTTCTTC. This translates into CASSSNEGSYNEQFF.

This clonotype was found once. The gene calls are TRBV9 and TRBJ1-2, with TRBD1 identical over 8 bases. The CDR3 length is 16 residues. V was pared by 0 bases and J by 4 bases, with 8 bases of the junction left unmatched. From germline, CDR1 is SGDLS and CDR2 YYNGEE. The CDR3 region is CASSVAGQGVGYGYTF. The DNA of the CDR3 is TGTGCCAGCAGCGTAGCCGGACAGGGAGTTGGCTATGGCTACACCTTC.

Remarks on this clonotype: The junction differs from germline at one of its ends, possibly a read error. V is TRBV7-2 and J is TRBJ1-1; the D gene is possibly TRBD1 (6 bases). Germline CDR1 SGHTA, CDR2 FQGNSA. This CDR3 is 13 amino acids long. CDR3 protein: CAGSLSGATEAFF. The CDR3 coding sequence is TGTGCCGGCAGCCTCTCGGGGGCGACTGAAGCTTTCTTT.

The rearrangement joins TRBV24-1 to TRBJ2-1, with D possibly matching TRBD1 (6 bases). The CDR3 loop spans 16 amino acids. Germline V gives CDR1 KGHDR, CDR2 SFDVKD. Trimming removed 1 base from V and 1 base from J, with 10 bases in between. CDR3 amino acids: CATSDFQGLSYNEQFF. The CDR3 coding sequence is TGTGCCACCAGTGATTTTCAGGGGCTTTCCTACAATGAGCAGTTCTTC.

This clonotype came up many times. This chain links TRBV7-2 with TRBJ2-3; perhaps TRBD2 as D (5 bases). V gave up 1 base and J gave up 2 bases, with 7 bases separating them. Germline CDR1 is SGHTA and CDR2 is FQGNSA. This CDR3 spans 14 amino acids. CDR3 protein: CASSLERNTDTQYF. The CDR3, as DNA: TGTGCCAGCAGCTTAGAGCGGAACACAGATACGCAGTATTTT. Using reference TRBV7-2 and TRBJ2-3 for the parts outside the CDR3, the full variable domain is GAGVSQSPSNKVTEKGKDVELRCDPISGHTALYWYRQSLGQGLEFLIYFQGNSAPDKSGLPSDRFSAERTGGSVSTLTIQRTQQEDSAVYLCASSLERNTDTQYFGPGTRLTVL.

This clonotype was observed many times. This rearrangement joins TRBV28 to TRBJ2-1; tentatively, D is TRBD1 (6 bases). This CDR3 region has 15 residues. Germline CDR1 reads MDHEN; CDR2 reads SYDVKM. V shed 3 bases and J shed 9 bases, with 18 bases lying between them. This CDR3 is CASSLELGTSGEQFF. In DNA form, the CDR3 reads TGTGCCAGCAGTTTGGAGCTGGGGACATCGGGTGAGCAGTTCTTC. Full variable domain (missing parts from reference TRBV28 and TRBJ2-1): DVKVTQSSRYLVKRTGEKVFLECVQDMDHENMFWYRQDPGLGLRLIYFSYDVKMKEKGDIPEGYSVSREKKERFSLILESASTNQTSMYLCASSLELGTSGEQFFGPGTRLTVL.

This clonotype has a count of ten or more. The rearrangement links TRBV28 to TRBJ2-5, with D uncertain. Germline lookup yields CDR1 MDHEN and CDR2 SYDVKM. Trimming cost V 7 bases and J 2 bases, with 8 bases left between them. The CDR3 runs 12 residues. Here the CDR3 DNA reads TGTGCCAGCATCGGGTTACAAGAGACCCAGTACTTC. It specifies CASIGLQETQYF.

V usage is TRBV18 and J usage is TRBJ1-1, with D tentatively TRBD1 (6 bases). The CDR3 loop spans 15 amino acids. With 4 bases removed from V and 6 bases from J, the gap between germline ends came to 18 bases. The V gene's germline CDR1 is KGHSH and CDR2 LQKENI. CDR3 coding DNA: TGTGCCAGCTCACTCAAGCTCAGGGGATCATCTGAAGCTTTCTTT. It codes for CASSLKLRGSSEAFF.

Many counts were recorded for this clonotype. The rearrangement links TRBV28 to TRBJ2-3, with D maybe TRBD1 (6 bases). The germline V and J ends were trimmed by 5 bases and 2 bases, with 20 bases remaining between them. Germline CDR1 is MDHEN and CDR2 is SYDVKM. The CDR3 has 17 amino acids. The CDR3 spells CASSPNQGTYLTDTQYF. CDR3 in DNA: TGTGCCAGCAGTCCTAATCAGGGGACATACCTCACAGATACGCAGTATTTT.

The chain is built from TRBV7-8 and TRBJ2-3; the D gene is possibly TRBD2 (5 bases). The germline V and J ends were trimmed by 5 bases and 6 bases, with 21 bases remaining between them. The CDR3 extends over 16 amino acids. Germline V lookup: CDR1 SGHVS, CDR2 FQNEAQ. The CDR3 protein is CASSDQRFSPSDTQYF. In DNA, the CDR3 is TGTGCCAGCAGCGACCAGCGGTTCTCACCTAGTGATACGCAGTATTTT.

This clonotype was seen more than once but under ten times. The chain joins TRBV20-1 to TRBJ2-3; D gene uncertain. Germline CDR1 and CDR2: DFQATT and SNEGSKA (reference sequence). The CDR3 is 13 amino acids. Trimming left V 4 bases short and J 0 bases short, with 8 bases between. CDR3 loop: CSAKTISTDTQYF. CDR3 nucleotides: TGCAGTGCTAAGACCATAAGCACAGATACGCAGTATTTT.